This T cell receptor beta chain was captured by sequencing in a study of blood T cell repertoires in COVID-19. Study-level information: Sites across the United States, Italy and Spain contributed samples from acute and convalescent COVID-19. PBMCs, B-cell-depleted T cells, or T cells provided the cDNA or gDNA that made up the material.

Notes on this clone: The sample has other DNA sequences that encode this CDR3 too.

The CDR3 has 16 residues. The germline V gene has CDR1 SGHAT and CDR2 FQNNGV. V was pared by 2 bases and J by 0 bases, with 3 bases of the junction left unmatched. In the study's own analysis: Reference gene primer amplification gave nucleated cell count estimates. The data were produced by immunoSEQ multiplex PCR, yet TCRdb's version contains in-frame clones alone and is incomplete. Clonal size and the V and J genes are those of that table, whereas D and trimming came from the DNA. This repertoire shows approximately 94,000 clones, roughly nine tenths found once; its top ten account for around 6.9%.

The TCR comes from a man aged 25 to 45 in a cohort sampled during active COVID-19. The specimen was peripheral blood. The V and J genes are TRBV11-2 and TRBJ2-3, with TRBD2 matching 9 bases. CDR3 nucleotide sequence: TGTGCCAGCAGCTTACGGCTAGCGGGGAGCACAGATACGCAGTATTTT. Its protein is CASSLRLAGSTDTQYF.